One sample yielded the 2 T cell receptor beta chains listed below, sequenced in a study of T-cell reconstitution after alpha-beta-depleted transplantation in children. TCRbeta library construction was performed incorporating unique molecular identifiers. TCRdb reanalysed the PCR reads using MiXCR and keeps one entry per CDR3 protein. The table has some 48,000 distinct CDR3 sequences, under 6% seen once; the top ten hold over 25%. The source material was PBMCs, mostly from graft donor cells, sampled 60 days after TCRalphabeta/CD19-depleted stem cell transplant. The receptors shown here come from a female patient between 2 and 10 years old who had a stem cell transplant for aplastic anemia, so the T cells may come from the graft donor.

This clonotype was recorded many times. V usage is TRBV5-1 and J usage is TRBJ1-1; D uncertain. V was clipped by 7 bases and J by 4 bases, with 17 bases between them. Germline V gene sequence: CDR1 SGHRS, CDR2 YFSETQ. CDR3 size: 14 residues. The CDR3 is CASAREAVGTEAFF. CDR3 coding DNA: TGCGCCAGCGCCCGCGAGGCGGTTGGCACTGAAGCTTTCTTT.

This clonotype has more than one count but fewer than ten. J is TRBJ1-1 and V is TRBV6-1, with a tentative D call TRBD1 (5 bases). The CDR3 is made up of 16 amino acids. V was trimmed by 2 bases and J by 0 bases, leaving 13 bases between them. Germline V gene data show CDR1 as MNHNS and CDR2 as SASEGT. CDR3 in DNA: TGTGCCAGCAGTGAATGGGGGTCTTGGCTGAACACTGAAGCTTTCTTT. This codes for CASSEWGSWLNTEAFF.